This T cell receptor (beta chain) was captured in a study of T cells in Graves' hyperthyroidism and ophthalmopathy. This clonotype was seen repeatedly, ten times or more. RNA transcripts provided the source from which TCR beta CDR3 regions were amplified. The HTBI primer set was used in a first-round RT-PCR of the TCR CDR3. TCRdb redid the calling of the multiplex PCR reads with MiXCR, one entry per CDR3 protein. The sample shows hundreds of thousands of distinct CDR3 sequences, 35% of them seen only once. In making diagnoses, clinical symptoms, serum thyroxine and TRAb, thyroid ultrasound and orbital computed tomography were all used. Germline V gene sequence: CDR1 ENHRY, CDR2 SYGVKD. The CDR3 sequence is 14 residues long. V was pared by 4 bases and J by 7 bases, with 4 bases of the junction left unmatched.

The specimen was blood. This TCR was sampled from a woman aged 40 to 50 with Graves' hyperthyroidism. The chain joins TRBV10-3 to TRBJ1-4, with 9 positions matching TRBD1. As DNA, the CDR3 is TGTGCCATCAGTGGACAGGGGGTATTTGAAAAACTGTTTTTT. As protein: CAISGQGVFEKLFF.